This TCR beta chain was sequenced during a study of cytomegalovirus exposure and HLA in healthy donors. General study findings and limits: Several of the most significant clusters appeared linked to common viral pathogens, based on a later analysis. Reportedly, HLA-A and HLA-B alleles of most subjects were accurately predicted from TCR beta.

As concerns this clone: What it binds is not known.

In the PCR, 60 Vbeta and 13 Jbeta primers were used. Sequenced by immunoSEQ multiplex PCR; TCRdb stores in-frame clones only, minus some. The top ten hold under 4% of the sample, which has about 94,000 clones, around two thirds seen once. V was cut by 1 base and J by 6 bases, with 9 bases left in between. Germline values: CDR1 SGHVS, CDR2 FNYEAQ. The CDR3 has 13 residues. The TCR originated in a young man in good health and CMV-seronegative. This sequence joins TRBV7-6 and TRBJ1-2, with D hard to call. Sequencing input: PBMCs. CDR3 nucleotide sequence: TGTGCCAGCAGCTTAGGGCAGATTGATGGCTACACCTTC. It translates to CASSLGQIDGYTF. Full variable domain (rest looked up from reference TRBV7-6 and TRBJ1-2): GAGVSQSPRYKVTKRGQDVALRCDPISGHVSLYWYRQALGQGPEFLTYFNYEAQQDKSGLPNDRFSAERPEGSISTLTIQRTEQRDSAMYRCASSLGQIDGYTFGSGTRLTVV.